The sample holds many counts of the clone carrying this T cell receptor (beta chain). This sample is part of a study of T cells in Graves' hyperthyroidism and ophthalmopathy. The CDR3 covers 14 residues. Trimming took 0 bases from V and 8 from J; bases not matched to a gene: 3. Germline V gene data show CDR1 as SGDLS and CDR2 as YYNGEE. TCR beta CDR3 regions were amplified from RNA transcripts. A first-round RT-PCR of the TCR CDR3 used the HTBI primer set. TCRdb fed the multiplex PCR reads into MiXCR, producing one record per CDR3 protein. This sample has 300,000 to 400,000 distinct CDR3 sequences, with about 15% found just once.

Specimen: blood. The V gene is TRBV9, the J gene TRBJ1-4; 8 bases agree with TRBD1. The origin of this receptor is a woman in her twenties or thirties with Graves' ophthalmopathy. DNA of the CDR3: TGTGCCAGCAGCGTAGCAGGGGGCCAGGAAAAACTGTTTTTT. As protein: CASSVAGGQEKLFF.